These T cell receptor beta chains were read from a single sample in a study of graft-versus-host responses after intestinal transplantation. Data came from immunoSEQ multiplex PCR; TCRdb stores just in-frame clones and leaves some out. This repertoire shows 80,000 to 100,000 clones, roughly four fifths found once; its top ten account for 17%. Their specific antigens are unknown. The material was unstimulated CD8+ T cells sorted from spleen or lymph node cells, obtained before intestinal transplant. The source of these receptors is a human donor who received an intestinal transplant. CDR3s leave out the opening cysteine and the closing phenylalanine or tryptophan.

v_call: TRBV19; j_call: TRBJ1-1; cdr3_aa: ASGLMNTEAF
v_call: TRBV11-2; j_call: TRBJ2-1; cdr3_aa: ASSLDPSGDEQF
v_call: TRBV2; j_call: TRBJ2-7; cdr3_aa: ASYGQEGYEQY
v_call: TRBV7-8; j_call: TRBJ2-7; cdr3_aa: ASSFGTYEQY
v_call: TRBV6-5; j_call: TRBJ1-2; cdr3_aa: ASSYGDNYGYT
v_call: TRBV7-9; j_call: TRBJ1-6; cdr3_aa: ASSARGLRSPLH
v_call: TRBV25-1; j_call: TRBJ1-3; cdr3_aa: ASSGFSSFSGNTIY
v_call: TRBV6-6; j_call: TRBJ1-3; cdr3_aa: ASRICSGNTIY
v_call: TRBV19; j_call: TRBJ2-2; cdr3_aa: ASSPDRGRKRPGELF
v_call: TRBV7-3; j_call: TRBJ2-3; cdr3_aa: ASSLLGDTQY
v_call: TRBV2; j_call: TRBJ2-3; cdr3_aa: ASSEGSGGAGDTQY
v_call: TRBV19; j_call: TRBJ2-7; cdr3_aa: ASSKARGRYEQY
v_call: TRBV5-5; j_call: TRBJ1-1; cdr3_aa: ASSLAQTANTEAF
v_call: TRBV5-3; j_call: TRBJ2-3; cdr3_aa: ARRCRGSRTDTQY
v_call: TRBV19; j_call: TRBJ1-2; cdr3_aa: ASSTGPGYGYT
v_call: TRBV29-1; j_call: TRBJ2-7; cdr3_aa: SVETGEHYEQY
v_call: TRBV19; j_call: TRBJ1-1; cdr3_aa: ASSIEAVNTEAF
v_call: TRBV6-1; j_call: TRBJ1-5; cdr3_aa: ASSEMGPYQPQH
v_call: TRBV5-1; j_call: TRBJ2-5; cdr3_aa: ASSLAPGQTQETQY
v_call: TRBV4-2; j_call: TRBJ2-2; cdr3_aa: ASSQDLGGRNTGELF
v_call: TRBV5-1; j_call: TRBJ2-3; cdr3_aa: ASSLRDRGYGRTDTQY
v_call: TRBV29-1; j_call: TRBJ2-5; cdr3_aa: SVEEEGGQETQY
v_call: TRBV30; j_call: TRBJ1-5; cdr3_aa: AWEAAGGSNQPQH
v_call: TRBV6-1; j_call: TRBJ2-3; cdr3_aa: ASSEPSTDTQY